The next 30 T cell receptor beta chains were all read from a single sample in a study of cytomegalovirus exposure and HLA in healthy donors. Vbeta (60) and Jbeta (13) primers were used in the PCR. Sequenced by immunoSEQ multiplex PCR; TCRdb stores in-frame clones only, minus some. This sample has approximately 170,000 clones; 65% to 70% occur once, and the top ten carry 3.5% to 5.5%. Sequences were obtained from PBMCs. These receptors were taken from a woman aged 18-29 years in good health and CMV-seropositive.

J is TRBJ2-3 and V is TRBV7-2, with a tentative D call TRBD2 (6 bases). CDR3 size: 16 residues. The V end lost 7 bases, the J end lost 0 bases, and 17 bases lay between the germline ends. The germline V gene has CDR1 SGHTA and CDR2 FQGNSA. Here the CDR3 reads CASTNHGGLSTDTQYF. Written as DNA, the CDR3 is TGTGCCAGCACCAATCACGGGGGACTGAGCACAGATACGCAGTATTTT.

The gene calls are TRBV28 and TRBJ1-2, with 8 bases matching TRBD1. There are 12 residues in the CDR3. The V gene end was trimmed by 6 bases and the J gene end by 3 bases; junction bases not matched to a gene: 0. The germline gives CDR1 MDHEN, CDR2 SYDVKM. The DNA of the CDR3 is TGTGCCAGCAGGACAGGGGACTATGGCTACACCTTC. Translation gives CASRTGDYGYTF.

The CDR3 coding sequence is TGTGCCTGGAGTGAGGGACACGAAATAAGCAATGAGCAGTTCTTC. Amino acids: CAWSEGHEISNEQFF. The chain is built from TRBV30 and TRBJ2-1, with a possible D match to TRBD1 (6 bases). Germline CDR1 reads GTSNPN; CDR2 reads SVGIG (reference sequence). The V and J ends lost 1 base and 6 bases respectively, with 16 bases between them. The CDR3 runs 15 residues.

In this sample, this clone turned up once. The chain recombines TRBV6-5 with TRBJ1-1; tentatively, D is TRBD1 (6 bases). The CDR3 runs 14 residues. The V end lost 6 bases, the J end lost 0 bases, and 11 bases lay between the germline ends. Germline V gives CDR1 MNHEY, CDR2 SVGAGI. CDR3 bases: TGTGCCAGCAGCGACAGGAATATGAACACTGAAGCTTTCTTT. It translates to CASSDRNMNTEAFF.

The chain employs TRBV12-2 and TRBJ1-2; no DNA check was done on the table's D call, TRBD1. TRBV12-2 is flagged as a pseudogene. The CDR3 has 19 residues. CDR3 in DNA: TGTGCAAGTCGCTTAGAGGACAGGGGCGAGTTCGCGTCGAACTATGGCTACACCTTC. This sequence encodes CASRLEDRGEFASNYGYTF.

In the case of this clone: This sample also contains other DNA sequences that code for the same CDR3. The chain joins TRBV6-5 to TRBJ1-5; no definite D call. Germline V gives CDR1 MNHEY, CDR2 SVGAGI. Trimming stripped 0 bases from V and 7 bases from J, with 13 bases between. This CDR3 is 15 amino acids long. The DNA of the CDR3 is TGTGCCAGCAGTTACTCAATGAGGGTGGGGCAGCCCCAGCATTTT. It is translated as CASSYSMRVGQPQHF.

This clone is a singleton in its sample. V is TRBV19 and J is TRBJ2-2; D remains unclear. From germline, CDR1 is LNHDA and CDR2 SQIVND (reference sequence). The CDR3 loop spans 14 amino acids. V was trimmed by 1 base and J by 7 bases, leaving 10 bases between them. The CDR3 coding sequence is TGTGCCAGTAGTATAGCGGGTACTAACGGGGAGCTGTTTTTT. This codes for CASSIAGTNGELFF.

Only a few counts were recorded for this clone. V is TRBV6-5 and J is TRBJ1-2, with 7 bases that match TRBD1. The CDR3 consists of 14 residues. The germline CDR1 and CDR2 sequences are MNHEY and SVGAGI. V trimming: 5 bases; J trimming: 6 bases; junction bases outside the gene matches: 9. The CDR3 loop reads CASSRTGEGHGYTF. The CDR3 region has the DNA TGTGCCAGCAGTCGGACAGGAGAGGGACATGGCTACACCTTC.

The chain couples TRBV25-1 to TRBJ1-2, with 9 bases that match TRBD1. Germline CDR1 is MGHDK and CDR2 is SYGVNS. V was clipped by 6 bases and J by 7 bases; unmatched bases: 0. The CDR3 is 11 residues long. In DNA form, the CDR3 reads TGTGCCAGCAGACAGGGGGCTGGCTACACCTTC. It codes for CASRQGAGYTF.

This clone was seen a handful of times. The rearrangement uses TRBV9 and TRBJ2-7; D unresolved. The germline V gene has CDR1 SGDLS and CDR2 YYNGEE. V was trimmed by 0 bases and J by 12 bases, leaving 19 bases between them. The CDR3 has 14 amino acids. CDR3 sequence reads: CASSVEAGPSKLYF. CDR3 nucleotides: TGTGCCAGCAGCGTAGAGGCAGGTCCGAGCAAGCTGTACTTC.

This chain links TRBV27 with TRBJ1-1; D remains ambiguous. The CDR3 length is 14 residues. Per germline, CDR1 MNHEY and CDR2 SMNVEV (reference sequence). V was pared by 2 bases and J by 0 bases, with 7 bases between. The CDR3 spells CASSLGIMNTEAFF. The DNA for the CDR3 is TGTGCCAGCAGTTTAGGCATCATGAACACTGAAGCTTTCTTT.

The chain joins TRBV5-4 to TRBJ2-3; 10 bases match TRBD2. The J segment lost 2 bases and the V segment lost 2 bases, leaving 5 bases of the junction unmatched. The CDR3 has 16 amino acids. The germline CDR1 and CDR2 sequences are SGHNT and YYREEE (reference sequence). The CDR3 region is CASSFQLAGNTDTQYF. CDR3 nucleotide sequence: TGTGCCAGCAGCTTCCAACTAGCGGGGAACACAGATACGCAGTATTTT.

This clone was counted a few times. The genes are TRBV6-5 and TRBJ2-7; possibly TRBD1 for D (6 bases). The CDR3 contains 14 residues. V lost 6 bases and J lost 0, with 12 bases in between. CDR1 and CDR2 (germline): MNHEY, SVGAGI. DNA for the CDR3: TGTGCCAGCAGATCAGGGGCCAGCTCCTACGAGCAGTACTTC. It encodes CASRSGASSYEQYF.

This clone has a single count. V is TRBV11-2 and J is TRBJ2-3, with unresolved D. The germline V and J ends were trimmed by 5 bases and 2 bases, with 5 bases remaining between them. Germline V gives CDR1 SGHAT, CDR2 FQNNGV. The CDR3 runs 12 residues. CDR3 loop: CASSPYTDTQYF. DNA of the CDR3: TGTGCCAGCAGCCCCTACACAGATACGCAGTATTTT.

The chain joins TRBV30 to TRBJ1-2; D uncertain. Germline-derived CDR1 and CDR2 are GTSNPN and SVGIG (reference sequence). Trimming removed 0 bases from V and 11 bases from J, with 19 bases in between. The CDR3 extends over 14 amino acids. CDR3 loop: CAWSVIGAQSGYTF. CDR3 DNA: TGTGCCTGGAGTGTCATAGGCGCCCAGTCGGGGTACACCTTC.

This clone has just a few counts. This chain connects TRBV2 to TRBJ2-7; 13 positions agree with TRBD2. Germline-derived CDR1 and CDR2 are SNHLY and FYNNEI. The CDR3 contains 14 residues. With 6 bases clipped from V and 4 bases from J, the junction kept 3 bases outside the gene matches. The CDR3 bases are TGTGCCAGCAGCCGACTAGCGGGGGGTTACGAGCAGTACTTC. Amino acid sequence: CASSRLAGGYEQYF.

This clone was seen a handful of times. The V and J genes are TRBV6-5 and TRBJ2-5; D perhaps matches TRBD1 (6 bases). CDR1 is MNHEY, CDR2 SVGAGI, per germline. The CDR3 runs 13 residues. V was pared by 5 bases and J by 5 bases, with 12 bases between. The CDR3 region is CASSRTGYETQYF. For the CDR3, the DNA is TGTGCCAGCAGTCGAACAGGGTATGAGACCCAGTACTTC.

This clone was seen more than once but under ten times. The V call is TRBV6-1, the J call TRBJ1-2, with TRBD1 identical over 7 bases. V was clipped by 5 bases and J by 8 bases; unmatched bases: 11. There are 14 residues in the CDR3. CDR1 MNHNS and CDR2 SASEGT come from the germline V gene. The DNA for the CDR3 is TGTGCCAGCAGTCCGGACCTACAGGGGCGAGGCTACACCTTC. This translates into CASSPDLQGRGYTF.

The J gene is TRBJ2-5, the V gene TRBV13, with TRBD2 identical over 8 bases. Germline CDR1 is PRHDT and CDR2 is FYEKMQ (reference sequence). With 0 bases clipped from V and 4 bases from J, the junction kept 1 base outside the gene matches. The CDR3 has 14 residues. In DNA form, the CDR3 reads TGTGCCAGCAGCTTAGGTCGGGGGGGAGAGACCCAGTACTTC. Translation: CASSLGRGGETQYF.

The V and J genes are TRBV27 and TRBJ1-4; TRBD1 matches 7 bases. Losses at the gene ends were 9 bases for V and 11 bases for J; bases not matched to a gene: 9. The CDR3 is made up of 12 amino acids. CDR1 is MNHEY, CDR2 SMNVEV, per germline (reference sequence). The CDR3 sequence is CASRADRRKLFF. DNA for the CDR3: TGTGCCAGTAGAGCGGACAGGAGGAAACTGTTTTTT.

The genes are TRBV28 and TRBJ1-2, with 7 bases fitting TRBD1. V gave up 6 bases and J gave up 1 base; unmatched junction bases: 11. The length of the CDR3 is 16 residues. The V gene's germline CDR1 is MDHEN and CDR2 SYDVKM. For the CDR3, the DNA is TGTGCCAGCAGCTACCCCGCTCAGGGGGGTAACTATGGCTACACCTTC. Residues: CASSYPAQGGNYGYTF.

The chain links TRBV28 to TRBJ1-3; D gene ambiguous. With 0 bases removed from V and 4 bases from J, the gap between germline ends came to 10 bases. The CDR3 consists of 15 residues. Germline V lookup: CDR1 MDHEN, CDR2 SYDVKM. The CDR3 region is CASSLWGANGNTIYF. The CDR3 region has the DNA TGTGCCAGCAGTTTATGGGGCGCGAACGGAAACACCATATATTTT.

In its sample, this clone was seen a few times. V and J are TRBV5-1 and TRBJ2-5; 7 nucleotides line up with TRBD1. Germline lookup yields CDR1 SGHRS and CDR2 YFSETQ. This CDR3 comprises 12 residues. V trimming: 6 bases; J trimming: 2 bases; junction bases outside the gene matches: 1. The CDR3 nucleotides read TGCGCCAGCACAGGGGGACAAGAGACCCAGTACTTC. Encoded protein: CASTGGQETQYF.

The rearrangement links TRBV9 to TRBJ2-3; perhaps TRBD1 as D (5 bases). V lost 4 bases to trimming and J lost 4 bases, with 13 bases between them. The length of the CDR3 is 14 residues. Germline-derived CDR1 and CDR2 are SGDLS and YYNGEE. The chain's CDR3 is CASSPRQGSDTQYF. The CDR3 bases are TGTGCCAGCAGCCCGAGGCAGGGTTCAGATACGCAGTATTTT.

The chain links TRBV6-1 to TRBJ1-1; tentatively, D is TRBD1 (6 bases). The CDR3 contains 15 residues. The V gene lost 7 bases and the J gene lost 1 base, with 16 bases spanning the gap. Germline lookup yields CDR1 MNHNS and CDR2 SASEGT. In nucleotides, the CDR3 is TGTGCCAGCACTCGACCTACAGGGAGGAACACTGAAGCTTTCTTT. It is translated as CASTRPTGRNTEAFF.

A few counts support this clone. This chain uses TRBV4-2 with TRBJ2-1; possibly TRBD2 for D (5 bases). Germline V lookup: CDR1 LGHNA, CDR2 YNFKEQ. Deletions cut 4 bases from V and 0 bases from J, with 10 bases between. This CDR3 contains 15 residues. The CDR3 DNA is TGTGCCAGCAGCCTGGATGGGAGCTCCTACAATGAGCAGTTCTTC. It codes for CASSLDGSSYNEQFF.

The chain is built from TRBV29-1 and TRBJ2-5, with D perhaps TRBD2 (7 bases). Gene TRBJ2-7 matches the end of the DNA better, so the J call may be wrong. This CDR3 is built from 14 residues. Germline CDR1 and CDR2: SQVTM and ANQGSEA. The CDR3 region is CSVETGLVSYEQYF. For the CDR3, the DNA is TGCAGCGTGGAGACAGGACTAGTTTCCTACGAGCAGTACTTC.

The chain links TRBV19 to TRBJ1-1; 7 bases are a match to TRBD1. Germline CDR1 and CDR2: LNHDA and SQIVND (reference sequence). With V trimmed by 5 bases and J by 1 base, 4 bases remained unmatched. This CDR3 region has 14 residues. As DNA, the CDR3 is TGTGCCAGTAGTCACAGGGGCTGGAACACTGAAGCTTTCTTT. This sequence encodes CASSHRGWNTEAFF.

The chain employs TRBV7-3 and TRBJ1-6; D is perhaps TRBD1 (5 bases). Trimming pared 3 bases from V and 7 bases from J, leaving 10 bases between. The CDR3 has 14 residues. Germline lookup yields CDR1 SGHTA and CDR2 FQGTGA. The CDR3 reads CASSFGHPNSPLHF. The CDR3 coding sequence is TGTGCCAGCAGCTTCGGACACCCAAATTCACCCCTCCACTTT.

The rearrangement links TRBV6-6 to TRBJ1-4; TRBD1 matches 7 bases. V lost 3 bases to trimming and J lost 7 bases; unmatched junction nucleotides: 8. Germline loops: CDR1 MNHNY, CDR2 SVGAGI (reference sequence). The CDR3 covers 15 residues. CDR3 coding DNA: TGTGCCAGCAGTTATTCCCACAGGGGTGGTGAAAAACTGTTTTTT. Translation: CASSYSHRGGEKLFF.